This record covers a single T cell receptor (beta chain). Its antigen is unknown. This entry is derived from a study of a mutant IDH1 vaccine in newly diagnosed glioma. Background on the study: The study started vaccination 4-6 weeks after radiotherapy alone, or with temozolomide cycles.

Looked up from germline, CDR1 is MGHRA and CDR2 is YSYEKL. The CDR3 runs to 17 residues. V lost 5 bases, J lost 8 bases, and 27 bases lay in between. As to time point: week 35, safety follow-up. A single vaccine dose contained 300 ug of mutant IDH1 20-mer peptide, and topical imiquimod was used with it. Sequencing used immunoSEQ multiplex PCR; TCRdb keeps in-frame clones, though not all of them. The sample consists of about 54,000 clones, 70% to 90% of them appearing once. The rearrangement joins TRBV4-1 to TRBJ1-2, with D maybe TRBD1 (6 bases). The specimen was PBMCs, collected from a glioma patient whose treatment included an IDH1 peptide vaccine. This clonotype originated in a man aged 35 to 55 with glioma. The DNA of the CDR3 is TGCGCCAGCAGCAGACAGGAGATTCCGCAGGGCCGACGAGGCTACACCTTC. The encoded protein is CASSRQEIPQGRRGYTF.